The next 6 T cell receptor beta chains were all read from a single sample in a study of human T cells and chemical hapten exposure. Time point described: pre-sensitization, week 0. Treatment indicated: therapeutic diphenylcyclopropenone sensitization with weekly scalp DPC. TCRdb called the RACE reads again in MiXCR, with one record for every CDR3 protein. Of around 380,000 distinct CDR3 sequences in the sample, 5.5% are singletons; the top ten hold around 8.8%. This sample comprised whole blood, obtained in connection with sensitization to the hapten diphenylcyclopropenone (DPC). The receptor set was obtained from a woman in her late teens or twenties with alopecia areata. Some clones in this sample may be carry-over from other donors' samples.

The gene calls are TRBV6-1 and TRBJ1-1, with no clear D. CDR3 length equals 14 residues. Germline CDR1 reads MNHNS; CDR2 reads SASEGT. V dropped 5 bases and J dropped 2 bases, with 12 bases sitting between them. CDR3 sequence: CASSLTLPNTEAFF. The CDR3 nucleotides read TGTGCCAGCAGTCTGACACTTCCCAACACTGAAGCTTTCTTT.

The chain couples TRBV7-9 to TRBJ1-2, with 8 positions matching TRBD1. Per the germline V gene, CDR1 is SEHNR and CDR2 is FQNEAQ (reference sequence). This CDR3 contains 14 residues. V shed 3 bases and J 5 bases; nucleotides not matched to a gene: 5. The CDR3 nucleotides read TGTGCCAGCAGCTTTGGAGGACAGGGATATGGCTACACCTTC. This gives the protein CASSFGGQGYGYTF.

The V call is TRBV10-2, the J call TRBJ2-7, with D uncertain. Trimming left V 3 bases short and J 3 bases short, with 12 bases between. The germline CDR1 and CDR2 sequences are WSHSY and SAAADI. The CDR3 spans 14 residues. The CDR3 loop is CASSDPSSGYEQYF. The CDR3, as DNA: TGCGCCAGCAGTGATCCGAGCTCCGGCTACGAGCAGTACTTC.

The V call is TRBV3-1, the J call TRBJ2-7; a weak D match, TRBD2 (7 bases). This CDR3 region has 13 residues. The germline V and J ends were trimmed by 2 bases and 7 bases, with 12 bases remaining between them. Germline V lookup: CDR1 LGHDT, CDR2 YNNKEL (reference sequence). The CDR3 loop is CASSQRGAGEQYF. CDR3 nucleotides: TGTGCCAGCAGCCAACGGGGGGCGGGGGAGCAGTACTTC.

This clonotype showed up just a few times. V gene TRBV6-2 or TRBV6-3 combines with J gene TRBJ2-7; D possibly matches TRBD1 or TRBD2 (5 bases each). V was clipped by 5 bases and J by 2 bases, with 16 bases between them. The CDR3 has 15 amino acids. Germline CDR1 MNHEY, CDR2 SVGEGT. The CDR3 bases are TGTGCCAGCAGTAGACTAACCGACAGAACCTACGAGCAGTACTTC. Its translation is CASSRLTDRTYEQYF.

CDR3 in amino acids: CASSRGTGSANNNEQFF. DNA for the CDR3: TGCGCCAGCAGCCGAGGAACAGGGTCGGCGAATAACAATGAGCAGTTCTTC. V gene TRBV4-3 combines with J gene TRBJ2-1, with D possibly TRBD1 on 6 matching bases. Per germline, CDR1 LGHNA and CDR2 YSLEER. V shed 4 bases and J shed 5 bases, with 21 bases lying between them. The CDR3 sequence is 17 residues long.